This note documents a single T cell receptor (beta chain) sequence. Its cognate antigen has yet to be identified. No qualities accompany the bases; no much larger clone lies one base away. The label giving this sample's treatment or condition can be read as: oral pan-JAK inhibitor, 5-10 mg twice daily. Lesional scalp punch biopsies and peripheral blood were collected from alopecia areata patients. PBMCs were isolated by density centrifugation and stained for CD3, CD4 and CD8, after which CD4+ and CD8+ T cells were sorted on a FACSAria. This sample is part of a study of CD8+ T cells in alopecia areata (dated by TCRdb to 2016 to 2019). At the level of the whole study: Treated patients were enrolled in an open-label pilot trial of oral tofacitinib, 5 to 10 mg twice daily, for moderate-to-severe alopecia areata. Patients stayed on tofacitinib for 6 to 18 months and then had 6 months of follow-up off drug so that delayed response and recurrence could be assessed. TCRbeta CDR3 regions were amplified by immunoSEQ multiplex PCR with 35 Vbeta forward and 13 Jbeta reverse primers. Clonality in the scalp was compared among normal scalp (n=4), patchy alopecia areata scalp (n=8), and alopecia totalis/universalis scalp (n=8). High-throughput TCRbeta sequencing was used to examine T cell clonal expansion in alopecia areata in both the C3H/HeJ mouse model and human patients. RNA came from the PAXgene miRNA kit for fixed scalp, the miRNeasy kit for PBMCs, and the RNeasy kit for mouse skin. In humans, TCRbeta sequencing was performed on scalp tissue and on sorted CD4+ and CD8+ peripheral blood T cells from healthy controls and from patients with patchy or totalis/universalis alopecia areata. Tofacitinib-treated patients had biopsies at baseline and at 4 and 24 weeks of treatment, with a later scalp biopsy in several patients. For the treated patients, the SALT score, which quantifies what percentage of scalp surface area is affected, served as the measure of disease severity. Beyond this particular receptor, the publication reports: Lesional scalp, especially in alopecia totalis/universalis, showed higher clonality and more expanded CD8+ clones than normal scalp, suggesting antigenic drive. Because the treated cohort was small and had just a single nonresponder, larger studies are needed to establish links between baseline CD8+ expansion and response. During tofacitinib treatment, many expanded lesional clones remained in scalp and blood, and this persistence may partly explain relapse after treatment is stopped. Scalp TCR repertoire analysis is complicated because resident alphabeta T cells in normal human skin are also sequenced, whereas mouse skin is dominated by gammadelta T cells. TCR sequences shared between patients were less clear than in mice, possibly partly because of HLA diversity in the patient population. Tofacitinib significantly decreased scalp clonality and the number of expanded CD8+ clones among the top 100 scalp clones.

The library relied on the immunoSEQ multiplex PCR assay. For TCR sequencing, RNA was extracted from every sample and reverse transcribed into cDNA to serve as template. First-strand cDNA was synthesized using SuperScript III with a 2:1 mix of oligo-dT and random hexamers. A synthetic immune receptor repertoire was used to gauge amplification bias, and whatever bias remained was removed computationally. As for the authors' bioinformatics: After raw reads were preprocessed to remove errors, the CDR3 was defined following IMGT conventions as running from the conserved cysteine to phenylalanine. Clonality was computed by normalizing Shannon entropy by log2 of the number of productive unique TCRs and subtracting the result from 1. CD4 or CD8 identity of scalp clones was inferred by cross-referencing scalp TCRbeta sequences with sorted blood CD4 and CD8 repertoires. In TCRdb, the immuneACCESS table is reduced to in-frame sequences with V and J assigned. These tables do not hold every clone; where another copy was compared, an unresolved V gene accounts for under half, and the others remain unexplained. From that table come the V and J calls and clone size; the DNA was used to work out D and trimming. The sample includes around 100,000 clones, with approximately 63% observed a single time. 15% to 20% of the sample is taken by the ten largest.

The CDR3, from cysteine to phenylalanine, totals 15 residues. Of all the DNA, just the CDR3 is kept, 45 bases in frame from base 1. The germline V gene yields SGHDN for CDR1 and FVKESK for CDR2. V and J are truncated by 0 bases and 0 bases respectively, leaving an intervening sequence of 5 bases. The material sequenced was CD8+ T cells sorted from blood, taken between weeks 55 and 65, from a patient treated with tofacitinib. This chain is built from TRBV14 and TRBJ1-4; there is no confident call for the D gene. This receptor was taken from a human donor with alopecia areata. The CDR3 loop reads CASSQEGTTNEKLFF. The nucleotide sequence is TGTGCCAGCAGCCAAGAGGGGACAACTAATGAAAAACTGTTTTTT.